Listed below are T cell receptor beta chains from one sample, sequenced in a study of CD8 T cells in ankylosing spondylitis. Each CDR3 protein gets one entry after TCRdb re-called the 5' RACE reads with MiXCR. The table records around 450,000 distinct CDR3 sequences, 26% of them present only once. The specimen was blood, either unsorted or a sorted T cell fraction (not recorded which). These receptors were collected from a male donor with ankylosing spondylitis. CDR3s include the opening cysteine and the closing phenylalanine or tryptophan. The D gene is left open where the match is weak.

v_gene,d_gene,CDR3aa
TRBV5-1,TRBD1,CASSLDRGRDGYTF
TRBV5-1,TRBD1,CASSLGTGKKETQYF
TRBV11-2,NA,CASSFGTAYSNQPQHF
TRBV7-8,TRBD2,CASSLTSGSRYTQYF
TRBV12-3/TRBV12-4,NA,CASSTADWAEAFF
TRBV24-1,NA,CATSDLQGYSYTF
TRBV3-1,TRBD2,CASSQSSGRTDTQYF
TRBV5-1,NA,CASSLEGRETQYF
TRBV15,TRBD1,CATKTTGGSSEAFF
TRBV3-1,NA,CASSQDNTLRQPQHF
TRBV5-1,NA,CASSPTGEVPENYGYTF
TRBV21-1,NA,CASSKVKPDSINTEAFF
TRBV7-2,NA,CASSLRTAKNTEAFF
TRBV7-8,NA,CASSFAVTDTQYF
TRBV12-3/TRBV12-4,TRBD1,CASSLSFQGANNEQFF
TRBV7-9,NA,CASGLGGGNTEAFF
TRBV10-3,NA,CAISERVDNNEQFF
TRBV4-2,TRBD2,CASSQDTGLGGGSSYEQYF
TRBV10-1,NA,CASSDAGGQQFF
TRBV7-8,NA,CASSLVGRHSYNEQFF
TRBV3-1,NA,CASSKTDIFEAFF
TRBV30,NA,CAWSSGGGYTF
TRBV3-1,NA,CASSTTPGQRVKGANVLTF
TRBV20-1,TRBD2,CSASTSGYGRNADTQYF
TRBV7-9,NA,CASSLNRVDTEAFF
TRBV12-3/TRBV12-4,NA,CASRRSGELFF
TRBV12-3/TRBV12-4,TRBD2,CASSWTSGVSYEQYF
TRBV29-1,NA,CSVDLQAVGTDTQYF
TRBV5-1,NA,CASFMVEKTEAFF
TRBV3-1,NA,CASSQATAPRDTQYF
TRBV5-1,TRBD1,CASSVRTGGPYEQYF
TRBV20-1,NA,CSAAGSGADQPQHF
TRBV29-1,NA,CSGQLTGRETQYF
TRBV5-1,TRBD2,CASRWAGESYNEQFF
TRBV4-1,TRBD1,CASSQGTGTGTYNEQFF
TRBV7-8,NA,CASSPFHHSGANTGELFF
TRBV5-1,NA,CASSFRTEGELFF
TRBV4-2,NA,CASSQEGSARTDTQYF
TRBV7-2,NA,CASSLAKYGYTF
TRBV3-1,NA,CASSQMGGVGNTIYF
TRBV11-2,NA,CASSLGRAPGEQYF
TRBV7-9,TRBD1,CASSLGTGQGNYGYTF
TRBV24-1,NA,CATNSRVNTGELFF
TRBV7-9,TRBD2,CASSFPSGRADTQYF